What follows are 25 T cell receptor beta chains derived from one specimen sequenced in a study of blood T cell repertoires in COVID-19. Assay used: immunoSEQ multiplex PCR; TCRdb lists only in-frame clones, some missing. The table records 100,000 or so clones, about four fifths of them present only once. The sequenced material came from peripheral blood. These receptor sequences come from a woman aged 65 to 85 with acute or convalescent COVID-19.

The V and J genes are TRBV7-9 and TRBJ2-1, with 7 bases aligning to TRBD2. This CDR3 is built from 16 residues. The junction had 13 bases not matched to a gene; V was cut back by 2 bases and J by 9 bases. CDR1 is SEHNR, CDR2 FQNEAQ, per germline (reference sequence). In DNA form, the CDR3 reads TGTGCCAGCAGCTTACGAGGCGGGAGCGCCGGGGCTGAGCAGTTCTTC. Translating gives CASSLRGGSAGAEQFF. The full variable domain, in which reference TRBV7-9 and TRBJ2-1 provide the parts outside the CDR3, is DTGVSQNPRHKITKRGQNVTFRCDPISEHNRLYWYRQTLGQGPEFLTYFQNEAQLEKSRLLSDRFSAERPKGSFSTLEIQRTEQGDSAMYLCASSLRGGSAGAEQFFGPGTRLTVL.

The chain is built from TRBV7-6 and TRBJ2-2, with 8 bases lining up with TRBD1. With 2 bases clipped from V and 8 bases from J, the junction kept 4 bases outside the gene matches. This CDR3 has 14 amino acids. Germline CDR1 is SGHVS and CDR2 is FNYEAQ. The CDR3 loop reads CASSLMRTGGELFF. CDR3 DNA sequence: TGTGCCAGCAGCTTAATGAGGACAGGGGGGGAGCTGTTTTTT. Supplemented by reference TRBV7-6 and TRBJ2-2, the full variable domain reads GAGVSQSPRYKVTKRGQDVALRCDPISGHVSLYWYRQALGQGPEFLTYFNYEAQQDKSGLPNDRFSAERPEGSISTLTIQRTEQRDSAMYRCASSLMRTGGELFFGEGSRLTVL.

The chain recombines TRBV12-5 with TRBJ1-5, with D possibly being TRBD1 (5 bases). Trimming cost V 5 bases and J 2 bases, with 13 bases left between them. The germline V gene encodes CDR1 LGHNT and CDR2 FRNRAP. The CDR3 is 15 amino acids. For the CDR3, the DNA is TGTGCTAGTGGTCGACCGGGGACTGGCAATCAGCCCCAGCATTTT. It yields the protein CASGRPGTGNQPQHF.

The chain uses TRBV9 and TRBJ1-2; 9 bases align to TRBD1. This CDR3 has 13 residues. The V segment lost 2 bases and the J segment 8 bases; nucleotides outside the gene matches: 4. Germline CDR1 is SGDLS and CDR2 is YYNGEE. The CDR3: CASSVLDRGGYTF. The CDR3 DNA reads TGTGCCAGCAGCGTCCTGGACAGGGGCGGCTACACCTTC.

The chain has TRBV7-2 and TRBJ1-2, with 8 bases fitting TRBD1. In germline, CDR1 is SGHTA, CDR2 FQGNSA. The CDR3 extends over 13 amino acids. Trimming took 3 bases from V and 8 from J; bases not matched to a gene: 5. The CDR3 DNA follows: TGTGCCAGCAGCTTGGGACAGGAATACGGCTACACCTTC. This translates into CASSLGQEYGYTF.

This chain connects TRBV29-1 to TRBJ2-3, with TRBD1 matching 7 bases. The CDR3 has 13 amino acids. J was trimmed by 6 bases and V by 3 bases; bases with no gene match: 6. Germline V gene lookup returns CDR1 SQVTM and CDR2 ANQGSEA. The CDR3 DNA reads as TGCAGCGTTGAGAGGCAGGGGGTTGATACGCAGTATTTT. It is translated as CSVERQGVDTQYF.

This chain uses TRBV2 with TRBJ2-7; 9 nucleotides align to TRBD1. Trimming cost V 6 bases and J 3 bases; bases outside gene matches: 9. The CDR3 covers 15 residues. Germline V gene data show CDR1 as SNHLY and CDR2 as FYNNEI. In nucleotides, the CDR3 is TGTGCCAGCAGGGAGGGGACAGGGACCCTCTACGAGCAGTACTTC. This encodes CASREGTGTLYEQYF.

This rearrangement joins TRBV7-2 to TRBJ2-2; D is perhaps TRBD1 (6 bases). The V end was cut by 5 bases, the J end by 4 bases, with 17 bases between. This CDR3 region has 16 residues. CDR1 SGHTA and CDR2 FQGNSA come from the germline V gene. CDR3 bases: TGTGCCAGCAGCCAACCCGGGACACCGAGCACCGGGGAGCTGTTTTTT. Translated: CASSQPGTPSTGELFF.

This clone was seen only once. The V call is TRBV15, the J call TRBJ2-6, with 8 bases identical to TRBD1. Germline CDR1 reads LNHNV; CDR2 reads YYDKDF (reference sequence). V was pared by 6 bases and J by 2 bases, with 18 bases of the junction left unmatched. The CDR3 runs 20 residues. The CDR3 DNA reads as TGTGCCACCAGTAAGAGTTCAGGGGGCAGGGGGTATCCTGGGGCCAACGTCCTGACTTTC. Residues: CATSKSSGGRGYPGANVLTF.

The sample holds a few counts of this clone. CDR3 in amino acids: CASSFTNYGYTF. The CDR3 DNA is TGTGCCAGCAGTTTCACTAACTATGGCTACACCTTC. V usage is TRBV12-3 or TRBV12-4 and J usage is TRBJ1-2; no clear D. V shed 3 bases and J shed 0 bases, with 2 bases lying between them. CDR3 length equals 12 residues.

The chain is built from TRBV5-4 and TRBJ2-1; TRBD2 aligns across 7 bases. This CDR3 comprises 13 residues. The trim removed 7 bases at V and 6 bases at J, leaving 7 bases unmatched. CDR1 and CDR2 from the germline V gene are SGHNT and YYREEE (reference sequence). As DNA, the CDR3 is TGTGCCAGCCAGCAACCGGGGGGCAATGAGCAGTTCTTC. This encodes CASQQPGGNEQFF.

The J gene is TRBJ1-1, the V gene TRBV7-2; the D gene is possibly TRBD1 (6 bases). CDR3 size: 14 residues. Trimming pared 3 bases from V and 4 bases from J, leaving 12 bases between. Per germline, CDR1 SGHTA and CDR2 FQGNSA. The CDR3, as DNA: TGTGCCAGCAGCTTGGCACAGGGAAGCACTGAAGCTTTCTTT. Protein product: CASSLAQGSTEAFF.

V gene TRBV3-1 (or the pseudogene TRBV3-2) combines with J gene TRBJ1-2, with 8 bases matching TRBD1. Germline V gene sequence: CDR1 LGHDT, CDR2 YNNKEL (reference sequence). This CDR3 contains 14 residues. V was pared by 1 base and J by 3 bases, with 1 base of the junction left unmatched. The CDR3 is CASSQAGQDYGYTF. CDR3 DNA sequence: TGTGCCAGCAGCCAAGCGGGACAGGACTATGGCTACACCTTC.

The chain employs TRBV7-2 and TRBJ2-1, with 8 bases that match TRBD2. Germline-derived CDR1 and CDR2 are SGHTA and FQGNSA. Trimming removed 2 bases from V and 3 bases from J; junction bases left unmatched: 9. CDR3 length: 17 residues. CDR3 in amino acids: CASSLRAFAGGYNEQFF. The CDR3 nucleotides read TGTGCCAGCAGCTTAAGGGCATTCGCGGGGGGCTACAATGAGCAGTTCTTC. The full variable domain, with the rest looked up from reference TRBV7-2 and TRBJ2-1, is GAGVSQSPSNKVTEKGKDVELRCDPISGHTALYWYRQSLGQGLEFLIYFQGNSAPDKSGLPSDRFSAERTGGSVSTLTIQRTQQEDSAVYLCASSLRAFAGGYNEQFFGPGTRLTVL.

The rearrangement joins TRBV18 to TRBJ1-6; weak D call: TRBD1 (5 bases). V gave up 5 bases and J gave up 0 bases, with 8 bases separating them. There are 15 residues in the CDR3. Germline V CDR1 and CDR2: KGHSH, LQKENI. This CDR3 is CASSDDSSYNSPLHF. CDR3 nucleotides: TGTGCCAGCTCAGATGACAGCTCCTATAATTCACCCCTCCACTTT.

V usage is TRBV7-9 and J usage is TRBJ1-1; D is possibly TRBD1 (5 bases). The length of the CDR3 is 13 residues. Germline CDR1 reads SEHNR; CDR2 reads FQNEAQ (reference sequence). Trimming stripped 5 bases from V and 10 bases from J, with 17 bases between. The CDR3 loop reads CASSLSLGAAAFF. The CDR3 coding sequence is TGTGCCAGCAGCCTGTCCTTAGGGGCTGCAGCTTTCTTT.

The chain carries TRBV6-5 and TRBJ2-7; TRBD1 might be the D (6 bases). Per germline, CDR1 MNHEY and CDR2 SVGAGI. V lost 2 bases and J 3 bases, leaving 17 bases between the germline ends. The CDR3 consists of 16 residues. The CDR3 is CASSYTNRVPGYEQYF. The DNA of the CDR3 is TGTGCCAGCAGTTACACCAACAGGGTCCCCGGCTACGAGCAGTACTTC.

This chain joins TRBV5-8 and TRBJ2-3; the match to TRBD2 covers 8 bases. In germline, CDR1 is SGHTS, CDR2 YDEGEE. The CDR3 covers 16 residues. V lost 1 base and J lost 4; bases outside the gene matches: 8. CDR3 nucleotides: TGTGCCAGCAGCTTGTGGGCGCGGGGGGATGCAGATACGCAGTATTTT. Encoded protein: CASSLWARGDADTQYF.

The genes are TRBV6-6 and TRBJ2-5, with 10 positions matching TRBD2. Germline lookup yields CDR1 MNHNY and CDR2 SVGAGI (reference sequence). CDR3 length: 14 residues. J was trimmed by 5 bases and V by 1 base; bases with no gene match: 1. Here the CDR3 reads CASSYLTSGETQYF. The CDR3 nucleotides are TGTGCCAGCAGTTACTTGACTAGCGGGGAGACCCAGTACTTC.

The V gene is TRBV4-3, the J gene TRBJ2-3; 11 nucleotides match TRBD2. Germline values: CDR1 LGHNA, CDR2 YSLEER. The V gene end was trimmed by 0 bases and the J gene end by 6 bases; junction bases not matched to a gene: 8. CDR3 length equals 17 residues. Written as DNA, the CDR3 is TGCGCCAGCAGCCAAGAAGTGGCTAGCGGGGGGCGGGATACGCAGTATTTT. This encodes CASSQEVASGGRDTQYF.

This chain joins TRBV30 and TRBJ1-1, with D perhaps TRBD1 (6 bases). Germline V gene lookup returns CDR1 GTSNPN and CDR2 SVGIG (reference sequence). This CDR3 region has 14 residues. V lost 4 bases, J lost 2 bases, and 14 bases lay in between. This CDR3 reads CAWTTGTPNTEAFF. CDR3 bases: TGTGCCTGGACTACCGGGACACCAAACACTGAAGCTTTCTTT.

CDR3 in amino acids: CASSLATRAGVDEQYF. The CDR3 DNA follows: TGTGCCAGCAGCTTAGCCACCCGAGCGGGAGTCGACGAGCAGTACTTC. This chain links TRBV11-2 with TRBJ2-7, with 8 bases aligning to TRBD2. Germline V gene data show CDR1 as SGHAT and CDR2 as FQNNGV. J lost 5 bases, V lost 1 base, and 10 bases had no gene match. The CDR3 runs 16 residues.

The gene calls are TRBV7-2 and TRBJ1-3, with TRBD1 matching over 9 bases. Losses at the gene ends were 5 bases for V and 4 bases for J; bases not matched to a gene: 6. This CDR3 is 15 amino acids long. Germline assignment: CDR1 SGHTA and CDR2 FQGNSA. The CDR3 DNA reads as TGTGCCAGCAGCCGCGACAGGGGGGGAGGAAACACCATATATTTT. Amino acid sequence: CASSRDRGGGNTIYF.

This chain uses TRBV28 with TRBJ2-1; TRBD2 aligns across 8 bases. CDR1 MDHEN and CDR2 SYDVKM come from the germline V gene. The CDR3 totals 17 residues. With 5 bases clipped from V and 4 bases from J, the junction kept 13 bases outside the gene matches. CDR3 bases: TGTGCCAGCAGTCCCCACCTCTCCGGGACTAGATACAATGAGCAGTTCTTC. Its protein product is CASSPHLSGTRYNEQFF.

The chain uses TRBV5-1 and TRBJ2-7; 9 nucleotides agree with TRBD1. V shed 4 bases and J 4 bases; nucleotides not matched to a gene: 9. CDR1 and CDR2 (germline): SGHRS, YFSETQ. The CDR3 extends over 15 amino acids. CDR3 in amino acids: CASSPRTGASYEQYF. CDR3 coding DNA: TGCGCCAGCAGCCCCCGGACAGGGGCATCGTACGAGCAGTACTTC.